Listed here are 10 T cell receptor beta chains from one sample, sequenced in a study of shared clonotypes between healthy human individuals. Using immunoSEQ multiplex PCR, the repertoire was profiled, and TCRdb retains in-frame clones only, with some absent. The sample records fewer than 100,000 clones, about two thirds being singletons. Sequenced: memory CD8+ T cells sorted from blood. Subset reported: CD45RO+ cells pooled with CCR7-negative TemRA cells. These receptors originate from a young man in good health.

V and J are TRBV5-6 and TRBJ2-2, with TRBD2 matching 9 bases. Trimming removed 5 bases from V and 4 bases from J; junction bases left unmatched: 6. The CDR3 contains 15 residues. Germline loops: CDR1 SGHDT, CDR2 YYEEEE. CDR3 residues: CASSLTSGFTGELFF. CDR3 nucleotides: TGTGCCAGCAGTTTGACTAGCGGTTTCACCGGGGAGCTGTTTTTT.

This clone appeared a single time. This sequence joins TRBV28 and TRBJ2-3; TRBD1 is a possible D gene (6 bases). Germline CDR1 reads MDHEN; CDR2 reads SYDVKM. The CDR3 runs 15 residues. Between the trimmed V and J ends, which lost 5 bases and 1 base, there was a span of 13 bases. For the CDR3, the DNA is TGTGCCAGCAGTCGATGGCAGGGGCGCACAGATACGCAGTATTTT. This sequence encodes CASSRWQGRTDTQYF.

This clone appeared a few times. The chain employs TRBV28 and TRBJ2-1, with TRBD1 matching over 7 bases. The CDR3 length is 16 residues. Unmatched junction bases numbered 6, after V lost 3 bases and J lost 1 base. Germline values: CDR1 MDHEN, CDR2 SYDVKM. The CDR3 protein is CASSFPGTDSYNEQFF. CDR3 in DNA: TGTGCCAGCAGTTTCCCCGGGACAGATTCCTACAATGAGCAGTTCTTC. Using reference TRBV28 and TRBJ2-1 for the parts outside the CDR3, the full variable domain is DVKVTQSSRYLVKRTGEKVFLECVQDMDHENMFWYRQDPGLGLRLIYFSYDVKMKEKGDIPEGYSVSREKKERFSLILESASTNQTSMYLCASSFPGTDSYNEQFFGPGTRLTVL.

The genes are TRBV19 and TRBJ1-1, with a weak D call TRBD1 (5 bases). The ends were cut back, 5 bases at V and 6 bases at J, with 10 bases in the middle. CDR3 size: 12 residues. Germline CDR1 is LNHDA and CDR2 is SQIVND (reference sequence). The DNA for the CDR3 is TGTGCCAGTAGTCAAACAGGTTCTGAAGCTTTCTTT. This sequence encodes CASSQTGSEAFF. The whole variable domain, filled in from reference TRBV19 and TRBJ1-1, reads DGGITQSPKYLFRKEGQNVTLSCEQNLNHDAMYWYRQDPGQGLRLIYYSQIVNDFQKGDIAEGYSVSREKKESFPLTVTSAQKNPTAFYLCASSQTGSEAFFGQGTRLTVV.

In nucleotides, the CDR3 is TGCGCCAGCAGCTTGCAACCGGACATATTGGGGGATGAGCAGTTCTTC. Protein sequence: CASSLQPDILGDEQFF. The J gene is TRBJ2-1, the V gene TRBV5-1; D may match TRBD1 or TRBD2 (5 bases each). CDR3 length: 16 amino acids. Germline lookup yields CDR1 SGHRS and CDR2 YFSETQ. Trimming pared 1 base from V and 8 bases from J, leaving 19 bases between.

V is TRBV4-2 and J is TRBJ1-1; D not certain. The CDR3 is 13 residues long. The V end was cut by 1 base, the J end by 7 bases, with 10 bases between. The germline V gene encodes CDR1 LGHNA and CDR2 YNFKEQ. CDR3: CASSQGTVDEAFF. CDR3 DNA: TGTGCCAGCAGCCAAGGGACGGTTGATGAAGCTTTCTTT.

The chain has TRBV5-1 and TRBJ2-5; 10 bases align to TRBD2. The germline V gene encodes CDR1 SGHRS and CDR2 YFSETQ. Losses at the gene ends were 0 bases for V and 5 bases for J; bases not matched to a gene: 7. The CDR3 spans 16 residues. CDR3 sequence reads: CASSLEAGGPWETQYF. The CDR3 region has the DNA TGCGCCAGCAGCTTGGAAGCGGGAGGGCCGTGGGAGACCCAGTACTTC. The full variable domain, its missing parts supplied by reference TRBV5-1 and TRBJ2-5, is KAGVTQTPRYLIKTRGQQVTLSCSPISGHRSVSWYQQTPGQGLQFLFEYFSETQRNKGNFPGRFSGRQFSNSRSEMNVSTLELGDSALYLCASSLEAGGPWETQYFGPGTRLLVL.

The chain employs TRBV5-6 and TRBJ2-2; 10 bases align to TRBD2. The germline CDR1 and CDR2 sequences are SGHDT and YYEEEE. Losses at the gene ends were 1 base for V and 5 bases for J; bases not matched to a gene: 8. This CDR3 has 17 residues. The CDR3 bases are TGTGCCAGCAGCTTGTTGGTTGCTAGCGGGAGTACCGGGGAGCTGTTTTTT. It is translated as CASSLLVASGSTGELFF.

V and J are TRBV9 and TRBJ1-5; TRBD1 aligns across 7 bases. The CDR3 sequence is 15 residues long. Germline V gene lookup returns CDR1 SGDLS and CDR2 YYNGEE. V trimming: 3 bases; J trimming: 3 bases; junction bases outside the gene matches: 6. DNA for the CDR3: TGTGCCAGCAGCGCAACAGGGGATCCCAATCAGCCCCAGCATTTT. This encodes CASSATGDPNQPQHF.

The rearrangement uses TRBV7-9 and TRBJ1-2, with D perhaps matching TRBD1 (5 bases). V lost 1 base and J lost 8, with 17 bases in between. In germline, CDR1 is SEHNR, CDR2 FQNEAQ (reference sequence). The CDR3 covers 15 residues. The CDR3 here is CASSLDLLGDRGYTF. The CDR3 region has the DNA TGTGCCAGCAGCTTAGATTTGTTGGGGGATCGAGGCTACACCTTC. Drawing the rest from reference TRBV7-9 and TRBJ1-2, the complete variable domain is DTGVSQNPRHKITKRGQNVTFRCDPISEHNRLYWYRQTLGQGPEFLTYFQNEAQLEKSRLLSDRFSAERPKGSFSTLEIQRTEQGDSAMYLCASSLDLLGDRGYTFGSGTRLTVV.